Shown below are 23 T cell receptor beta chains from a single sample sequenced in a study of CD8 T cells in Susac syndrome. With random hexamers, roughly 0.45 to 1 ug RNA was reverse transcribed. One entry per CDR3 protein results from TCRdb running MiXCR on the immunoSEQ multiplex PCR reads. The sample has 330,000 or so distinct CDR3 sequences, almost 85% seen once. Sequencing was carried out using CD8+ T cells from PBMCs. These receptors came from a human donor with multiple sclerosis.

The rearrangement links TRBV20-1 to TRBJ2-1; 12 bases align to TRBD2. CDR1 and CDR2 from the germline V gene are DFQATT and SNEGSKA (reference sequence). CDR3 length equals 21 residues. V lost 3 bases to trimming and J lost 0 bases; unmatched junction nucleotides: 18. The CDR3 here is CSASILAGGHPSAGSYNEQFF. The CDR3 DNA reads as TGCAGTGCTAGTATCCTAGCGGGAGGGCATCCATCAGCGGGCTCCTACAATGAGCAGTTCTTC.

J is TRBJ1-1 and V is TRBV10-3; TRBD1 matches 7 bases. This CDR3 is 18 amino acids long. Germline lookup yields CDR1 ENHRY and CDR2 SYGVKD. The V and J ends lost 3 bases and 2 bases, in that order; junction bases with no gene match: 15. The CDR3 here is CAISDSTTGTELNTEAFF. CDR3 DNA: TGTGCCATCAGTGACTCGACTACCGGGACAGAGCTCAACACTGAAGCTTTCTTT.

The chain combines TRBV10-3 with TRBJ2-1, with TRBD2 identical over 11 bases. The CDR3 runs 17 residues. V dropped 3 bases and J dropped 9; count of bases not matched to a gene: 13. Germline-derived CDR1 and CDR2 are ENHRY and SYGVKD. CDR3 nucleotide sequence: TGTGCCATCAGTGATACCCCGGTGACTAGCGGGACGGTTGAGCAGTTCTTC. This codes for CAISDTPVTSGTVEQFF.

V usage is TRBV12-3 or TRBV12-4 and J usage is TRBJ2-1, with 9 bases identical to TRBD2. This CDR3 comprises 12 residues. V gave up 8 bases and J gave up 9 bases; unmatched junction bases: 5. Here the CDR3 reads CASLSGRGEQFF. CDR3 DNA sequence: TGTGCCAGCCTTAGCGGGAGAGGTGAGCAGTTCTTC.

Written as DNA, the CDR3 is TGTGCCAGCAGCTTAATACGTGGGGAGCAGGGGAGAGAGACCCAGTACTTC. It yields the protein CASSLIRGEQGRETQYF. This chain uses TRBV7-9 with TRBJ2-5, with D possibly TRBD1 on 6 matching bases. This CDR3 has 17 amino acids. Germline V gene lookup returns CDR1 SEHNR and CDR2 FQNEAQ (reference sequence). V was clipped by 2 bases and J by 4 bases, with 20 bases between them. The whole variable domain, remainder taken from reference TRBV7-9 and TRBJ2-5, is DTGVSQNPRHKITKRGQNVTFRCDPISEHNRLYWYRQTLGQGPEFLTYFQNEAQLEKSRLLSDRFSAERPKGSFSTLEIQRTEQGDSAMYLCASSLIRGEQGRETQYFGPGTRLLVL.

The chain couples TRBV11-3 to TRBJ2-2; the D is unclear. The V end lost 8 bases, the J end lost 6 bases, and 10 bases lay between the germline ends. The germline V gene encodes CDR1 SGHNT and CDR2 YENEEA. The CDR3 runs 12 residues. The chain's CDR3 is CASRYRSGELFF. CDR3 nucleotides: TGTGCCAGCCGCTACAGATCCGGGGAGCTGTTTTTT. The full variable domain, with the rest looked up from reference TRBV11-3 and TRBJ2-2, is EAGVVQSPRYKIIEKKQPVAFWCNPISGHNTLYWYLQNLGQGPELLIRYENEEAVDDSQLPKDRFSAERLKGVDSTLKIQPAELGDSAVYLCASRYRSGELFFGEGSRLTVL.

The chain uses TRBV6-1 and TRBJ1-5; TRBD1 is a possible D gene (6 bases). Germline V CDR1 and CDR2: MNHNS, SASEGT. V dropped 6 bases and J dropped 7 bases, with 19 bases sitting between them. The CDR3 covers 15 residues. DNA for the CDR3: TGTGCCAGCAGGGGACTCACAGGGACGTGGCAGCCCCAGCATTTT. It encodes CASRGLTGTWQPQHF.

The chain uses TRBV5-1 and TRBJ2-7; the D gene is possibly TRBD1 (5 bases). The CDR3 consists of 15 residues. The germline V and J ends were trimmed by 1 base and 2 bases, with 13 bases remaining between them. The germline V gene has CDR1 SGHRS and CDR2 YFSETQ. This CDR3 reads CASSLFPGKAYEQYF. CDR3 bases: TGCGCCAGCAGCTTGTTCCCAGGGAAGGCCTACGAGCAGTACTTC.

This clonotype was recorded at least ten times. The V call is TRBV4-2, the J call TRBJ2-3; D is possibly TRBD2 (7 bases). Germline CDR1 LGHNA, CDR2 YNFKEQ. The V gene lost 7 bases and the J gene lost 4 bases, with 18 bases spanning the gap. This CDR3 has 15 residues. CDR3 nucleotides: TGTGCCAGCACCCTGGGGGCGGGAGAGGCAGATACGCAGTATTTT. Translated: CASTLGAGEADTQYF.

The V and J genes are TRBV28 and TRBJ2-1, with D possibly TRBD2 on 5 matching bases. The germline gives CDR1 MDHEN, CDR2 SYDVKM. The CDR3 totals 12 residues. Trimming took 8 bases from V and 4 from J, leaving 9 bases between them. CDR3 DNA sequence: TGTGCCAGCGGGAGTGAGTACAATGAGCAGTTCTTC. It specifies CASGSEYNEQFF. Variable domain in full (rest from reference TRBV28 and TRBJ2-1): DVKVTQSSRYLVKRTGEKVFLECVQDMDHENMFWYRQDPGLGLRLIYFSYDVKMKEKGDIPEGYSVSREKKERFSLILESASTNQTSMYLCASGSEYNEQFFGPGTRLTVL.

This clonotype was detected a few times. The chain carries TRBV6-1 and TRBJ2-3, with D tentatively TRBD1 (5 bases). Germline assignment: CDR1 MNHNS and CDR2 SASEGT. The CDR3 length is 15 residues. Trimming left V 5 bases short and J 0 bases short, with 12 bases between. DNA of the CDR3: TGTGCCAGCAGTCAAGGGGTCGGGAGCACAGATACGCAGTATTTT. Its translation: CASSQGVGSTDTQYF.

The chain links TRBV28 to TRBJ2-3; 12 bases are a match to TRBD2. The V gene's germline CDR1 is MDHEN and CDR2 SYDVKM. The CDR3 is made up of 18 amino acids. The V and J ends lost 6 bases and 2 bases, in that order; junction bases with no gene match: 12. CDR3 nucleotide sequence: TGTGCCAGCAGGGAACGGCTAGCGGGAGGGCGTTCCACAGATACGCAGTATTTT. Its protein is CASRERLAGGRSTDTQYF.

CDR3 in DNA: TGTGCCAGCAGCTTAAAAGGATCTAGCGGGAGGTGGGGCTACGAGCAGTACTTC. Encoded protein: CASSLKGSSGRWGYEQYF. This chain uses TRBV7-2 with TRBJ2-7; 11 nucleotides line up with TRBD2. The CDR3 spans 18 residues. Germline assignment: CDR1 SGHTA and CDR2 FQGNSA. The ends lost 2 bases at V and 3 bases at J; junction bases unmatched: 12. The entire variable domain, with the rest obtained from reference TRBV7-2 and TRBJ2-7, is as follows: GAGVSQSPSNKVTEKGKDVELRCDPISGHTALYWYRQSLGQGLEFLIYFQGNSAPDKSGLPSDRFSAERTGGSVSTLTIQRTQQEDSAVYLCASSLKGSSGRWGYEQYFGPGTRLTVT.

The CDR3 spells CASSQWEGETQYF. The CDR3 coding sequence is TGCGCCAGCAGTCAGTGGGAAGGGGAGACCCAGTACTTC. The V gene is TRBV23-1, the J gene TRBJ2-5; D remains ambiguous. TRBV23-1 qualifies as an ORF whose function is uncertain. Trimming left V 3 bases short and J 5 bases short, with 10 bases between. The CDR3 contains 13 residues.

The V and J genes are TRBV6-5 and TRBJ1-5; the D gene is possibly TRBD1 (5 bases). The CDR3 totals 15 residues. Trimming cost V 5 bases and J 6 bases, with 17 bases left between them. Per germline, CDR1 MNHEY and CDR2 SVGAGI. CDR3 DNA sequence: TGTGCCAGCAGTCCTGTTAGCCCTGGGGGTCAGCCCCAGCATTTT. Translation gives CASSPVSPGGQPQHF.

The chain links TRBV28 to TRBJ2-3; 8 nucleotides match TRBD2. The CDR3 is 15 amino acids. Germline values: CDR1 MDHEN, CDR2 SYDVKM. The CDR3 spells CALSTGRGSTDTQYF. The CDR3 nucleotides are TGTGCACTTAGTACCGGGAGGGGCTCGACAGATACGCAGTATTTT. Together with reference TRBV28 and TRBJ2-3, the CDR3 gives the full variable domain: DVKVTQSSRYLVKRTGEKVFLECVQDMDHENMFWYRQDPGLGLRLIYFSYDVKMKEKGDIPEGYSVSREKKERFSLILESASTNQTSMYLCALSTGRGSTDTQYFGPGTRLTVL.

The CDR3 DNA sequence: TGTGCCAGCAGCGGACGACTAGCGGTATACAATGAGCAGTTCTTC. It translates to CASSGRLAVYNEQFF. The rearrangement uses TRBV9 and TRBJ2-1; 9 bases line up with TRBD2. The germline CDR1 and CDR2 sequences are SGDLS and YYNGEE. This CDR3 has 15 amino acids. Germline trimming cut 3 bases from V and 4 bases from J; bases unmatched to any gene: 5.

This clonotype was seen a single time. The CDR3 nucleotides read TGTGCCAGCAGTCCTCGGGGGACCGGCTACGAGCAGTACTTC. It specifies CASSPRGTGYEQYF. The chain recombines TRBV28 with TRBJ2-7, with a possible D match to TRBD2 (6 bases). This CDR3 contains 14 residues. With 5 bases removed from V and 3 bases from J, the gap between germline ends came to 14 bases. Germline V lookup: CDR1 MDHEN, CDR2 SYDVKM.

V is TRBV27 and J is TRBJ2-7, with a tentative D call TRBD1 (6 bases). V lost 5 bases, J lost 4 bases, and 15 bases lay in between. CDR3 size: 14 residues. The germline CDR1 and CDR2 sequences are MNHEY and SMNVEV (reference sequence). The CDR3 DNA is TGTGCCAGCAGTCCGACAGGTTACCTTTACGAGCAGTACTTC. It is translated as CASSPTGYLYEQYF.

The genes are TRBV7-6 and TRBJ2-7; D may be TRBD1 or TRBD2 (5 bases each). The CDR3 is 16 residues long. CDR1 is SGHVS, CDR2 FNYEAQ, per germline. V lost 1 base, J lost 3 bases, and 16 bases lay in between. CDR3 amino acids: CASSLESAWGFYEQYF. The CDR3 DNA is TGTGCCAGCAGCTTAGAATCGGCGTGGGGGTTCTACGAGCAGTACTTC. The full variable domain, its missing parts supplied by reference TRBV7-6 and TRBJ2-7, is GAGVSQSPRYKVTKRGQDVALRCDPISGHVSLYWYRQALGQGPEFLTYFNYEAQQDKSGLPNDRFSAERPEGSISTLTIQRTEQRDSAMYRCASSLESAWGFYEQYFGPGTRLTVT.

The genes are TRBV6-2 or TRBV6-3 and TRBJ1-5, with D possibly being TRBD1 (6 bases). With 7 bases removed from V and 7 bases from J, the gap between germline ends came to 14 bases. This CDR3 has 13 amino acids. The germline V gene has CDR1 MNHEY and CDR2 SVGEGT. CDR3 protein: CASKGSGAQPQHF. In DNA form, the CDR3 reads TGTGCCAGCAAGGGTTCAGGGGCCCAGCCCCAGCATTTT.

The gene calls are TRBV9 and TRBJ2-7; D might be TRBD1 or TRBD2, each matching 5 bases. Trimming pared 3 bases from V and 0 bases from J, leaving 13 bases between. The CDR3 length is 15 residues. Germline CDR1 and CDR2: SGDLS and YYNGEE. The DNA for the CDR3 is TGTGCCAGCAGCGACTCCGGGACCGCCTCCTACGAGCAGTACTTC. It yields the protein CASSDSGTASYEQYF.

This chain connects TRBV7-9 to TRBJ2-7; possible D gene TRBD2, 6 bases. The V end lost 5 bases, the J end lost 3 bases, and 14 bases lay between the germline ends. CDR1 SEHNR and CDR2 FQNEAQ come from the germline V gene (reference sequence). This CDR3 is built from 14 residues. CDR3: CASSEGLLNYEQYF. As DNA, the CDR3 is TGTGCCAGCAGCGAGGGACTTCTCAACTACGAGCAGTACTTC.